A selection of T cell receptor beta chains follows, all from one sample in a study of T cells in localized non-small cell lung cancer. Method: immunoSEQ multiplex PCR; TCRdb's copy keeps in-frame clones and lacks some. The table has around 50,000 clones, around 86% seen once; the top ten hold just under 20%. The specimen comprised peripheral blood, sampled before any cancer treatment. The receptors come from a female donor of 60 years or more with stage II squamous cell lung carcinoma. CDR3s include the opening cysteine and the closing phenylalanine or tryptophan.

V	J	CDR3
TRBV6-1	TRBJ1-1	CASSEDPPGTEAFF
TRBV19	TRBJ2-5	CASSAERASGGLETQYF
TRBV7-9	TRBJ1-1	CASSFGTGPTEAFF
TRBV5-6	TRBJ2-2	CASSLVDWDLTGELFF
TRBV5-4	TRBJ1-4	CASSPGQSPTNEKLFF
TRBV9	TRBJ1-2	CASSVGVGKDGYTF
TRBV7-8	TRBJ2-7	CASSIRDGTGQYF
TRBV19	TRBJ2-2	CATTTLAGTGELFF
TRBV7-2	TRBJ2-5	CASSLNVRLAGRTRGSQYF
TRBV19	TRBJ1-4	CASSIRGVPNEKLFF
TRBV7-6	TRBJ2-5	CASSSAWGETQYF
TRBV23-1	TRBJ1-2	CASSQSKNGGAGGYTF